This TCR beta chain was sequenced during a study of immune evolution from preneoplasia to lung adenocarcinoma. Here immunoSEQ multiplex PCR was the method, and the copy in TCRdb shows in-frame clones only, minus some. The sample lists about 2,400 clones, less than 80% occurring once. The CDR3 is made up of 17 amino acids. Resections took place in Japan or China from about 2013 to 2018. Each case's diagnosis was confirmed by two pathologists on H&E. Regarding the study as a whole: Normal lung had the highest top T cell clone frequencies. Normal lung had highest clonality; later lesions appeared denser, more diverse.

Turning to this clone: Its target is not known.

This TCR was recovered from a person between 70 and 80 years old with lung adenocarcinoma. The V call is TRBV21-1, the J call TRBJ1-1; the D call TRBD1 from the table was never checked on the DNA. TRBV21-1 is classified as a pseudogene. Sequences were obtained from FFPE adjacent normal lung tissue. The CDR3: CASSDRRRDSPDTEAFF. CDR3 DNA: TGTGCCAGCAGTGACAGACGCCGGGACAGCCCTGACACTGAAGCTTTCTTT.